This T cell receptor beta chain came from a study of PD-1 blockade in classical Hodgkin lymphoma. Sequenced by immunoSEQ multiplex PCR; TCRdb stores in-frame clones only, minus some. The sample lists approximately 21,000 clones; roughly 80% were seen once. Indicated time point: cycle 4 day 1 (C4D1), after about 6 weeks of nivolumab. Every patient was affected by relapse after autologous stem cell transplantation, while exposure to brentuximab vedotin was not uniform. Thawed PBMCs supplied CD8+ T cells via magnetic negative selection. Trimming at V came to 4 bases and at J to 2 bases, leaving 8 bases not matched to a gene. This CDR3 contains 16 residues. Per the germline V gene, CDR1 is LNHNV and CDR2 is YYDKDF (reference sequence).

This TCR came from a human donor with classical Hodgkin lymphoma. The chain couples TRBV15 to TRBJ2-3, with 8 bases matching TRBD2. This material consisted of CD8+ T cells from blood, taken before the fourth cycle of nivolumab. Written as DNA, the CDR3 is TGTGCCACCAGCACTAACGAGCGGGAGCCCACAGATACGCAGTATTTT. This gives the protein CATSTNEREPTDTQYF.